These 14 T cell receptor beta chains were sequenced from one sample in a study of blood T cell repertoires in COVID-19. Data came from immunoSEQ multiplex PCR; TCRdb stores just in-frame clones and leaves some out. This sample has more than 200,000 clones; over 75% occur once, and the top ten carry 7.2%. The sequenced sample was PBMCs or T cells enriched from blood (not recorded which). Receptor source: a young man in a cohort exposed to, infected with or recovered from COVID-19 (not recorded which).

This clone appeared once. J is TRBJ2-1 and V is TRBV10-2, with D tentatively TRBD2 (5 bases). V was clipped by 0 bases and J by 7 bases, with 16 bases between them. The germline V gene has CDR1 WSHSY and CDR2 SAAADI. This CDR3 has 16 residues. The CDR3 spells CASSESPGSGTNEQFF. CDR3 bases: TGCGCCAGCAGTGAGTCCCCGGGAAGTGGTACGAATGAGCAGTTCTTC.

DNA of the CDR3: TGCGCCAGCAGCGGACCGGGAGGAAGAGAGCAGTACTTC. This encodes CASSGPGGREQYF. This rearrangement joins TRBV5-1 to TRBJ2-7; 7 positions agree with TRBD2. CDR1 is SGHRS, CDR2 YFSETQ, per germline. The CDR3 is made up of 13 amino acids. The J segment lost 7 bases and the V segment lost 4 bases, leaving 8 bases of the junction unmatched.

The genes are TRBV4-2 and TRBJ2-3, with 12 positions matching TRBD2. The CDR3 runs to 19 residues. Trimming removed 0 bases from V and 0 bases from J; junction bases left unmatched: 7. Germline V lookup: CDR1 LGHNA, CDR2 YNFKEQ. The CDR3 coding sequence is TGTGCCAGCAGCCAAGAGGGGCTAGCGGGAGGGCTCAGCACAGATACGCAGTATTTT. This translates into CASSQEGLAGGLSTDTQYF.

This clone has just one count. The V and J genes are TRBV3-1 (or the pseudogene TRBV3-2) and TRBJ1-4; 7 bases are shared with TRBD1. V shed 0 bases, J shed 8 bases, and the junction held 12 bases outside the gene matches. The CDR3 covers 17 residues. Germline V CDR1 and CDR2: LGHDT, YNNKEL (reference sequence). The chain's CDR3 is CASSQDGMDRRMEKLFF. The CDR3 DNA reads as TGTGCCAGCAGCCAAGACGGAATGGACAGGAGGATGGAAAAACTGTTTTTT.

CDR3 amino acids: CASSPQGNADTQYF. In DNA form, the CDR3 reads TGTGCCAGCAGCCCACAGGGGAACGCAGATACGCAGTATTTT. The rearrangement joins TRBV7-8 to TRBJ2-3, with 7 nucleotides matching TRBD1. Germline CDR1 and CDR2: SGHVS and FQNEAQ. This CDR3 has 14 amino acids. The junction had 6 bases not matched to a gene; V was cut back by 5 bases and J by 4 bases. Using reference TRBV7-8 and TRBJ2-3 for the parts outside the CDR3, the full variable domain is GAGVSQSPRYKVAKRGQDVALRCDPISGHVSLFWYQQALGQGPEFLTYFQNEAQLDKSGLPSDRFFAERPEGSVSTLKIQRTQQEDSAVYLCASSPQGNADTQYFGPGTRLTVL.

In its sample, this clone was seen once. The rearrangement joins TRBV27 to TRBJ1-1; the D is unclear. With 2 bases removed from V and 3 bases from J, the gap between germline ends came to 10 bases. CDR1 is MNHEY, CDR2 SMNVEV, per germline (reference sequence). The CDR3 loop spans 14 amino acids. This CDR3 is CASSLREGYTEAFF. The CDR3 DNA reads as TGTGCCAGCAGTTTAAGGGAGGGCTACACTGAAGCTTTCTTT.

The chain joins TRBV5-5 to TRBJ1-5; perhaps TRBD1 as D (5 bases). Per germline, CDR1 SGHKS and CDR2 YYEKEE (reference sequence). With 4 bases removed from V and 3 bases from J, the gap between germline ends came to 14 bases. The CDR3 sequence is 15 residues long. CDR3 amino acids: CASSPAQGVNQPQHF. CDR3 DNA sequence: TGTGCCAGCAGCCCGGCCCAGGGCGTCAATCAGCCCCAGCATTTT.

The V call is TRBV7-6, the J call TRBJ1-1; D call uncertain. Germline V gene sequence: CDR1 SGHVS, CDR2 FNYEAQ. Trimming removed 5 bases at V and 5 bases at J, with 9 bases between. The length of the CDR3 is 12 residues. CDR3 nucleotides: TGTGCCAGCAGCATCGACGGGACTGAAGCTTTCTTT. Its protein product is CASSIDGTEAFF.

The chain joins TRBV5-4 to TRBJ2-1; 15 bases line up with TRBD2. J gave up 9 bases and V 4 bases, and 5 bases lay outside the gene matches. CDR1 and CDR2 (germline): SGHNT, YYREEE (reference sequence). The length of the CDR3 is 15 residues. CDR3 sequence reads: CASSTWTSGRGEQFF. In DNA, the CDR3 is TGTGCCAGCAGCACGTGGACTAGCGGGAGGGGTGAGCAGTTCTTC.

In DNA form, the CDR3 reads TGTGCCAGCAGTTTCGGAGCTTTCTTT. Its translation: CASSFGAFF. The J gene is TRBJ1-1, the V gene TRBV12-3 or TRBV12-4; D unresolved. The ends were cut back, 3 bases at V and 10 bases at J, with 3 bases in the middle. CDR3 size: 9 residues.

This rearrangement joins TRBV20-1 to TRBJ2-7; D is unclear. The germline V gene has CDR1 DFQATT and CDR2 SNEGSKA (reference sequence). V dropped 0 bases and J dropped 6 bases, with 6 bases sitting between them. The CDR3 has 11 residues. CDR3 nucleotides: TGCAGTGCTAGAGAGAGGAGCGAGCAGTACTTC. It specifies CSARERSEQYF.

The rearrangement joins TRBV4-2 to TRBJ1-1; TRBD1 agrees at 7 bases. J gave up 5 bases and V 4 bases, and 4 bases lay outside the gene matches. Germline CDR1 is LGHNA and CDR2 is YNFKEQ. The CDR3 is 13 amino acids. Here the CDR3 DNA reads TGTGCCAGCAGCCGACAGGGATGGACTGAAGCTTTCTTT. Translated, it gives CASSRQGWTEAFF.

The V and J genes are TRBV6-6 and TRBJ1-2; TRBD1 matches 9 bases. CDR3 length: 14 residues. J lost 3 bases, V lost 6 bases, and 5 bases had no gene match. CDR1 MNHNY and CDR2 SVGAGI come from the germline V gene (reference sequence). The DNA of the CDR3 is TGTGCCAGCAGCAATACAGGGGGCGACTATGGCTACACCTTC. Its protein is CASSNTGGDYGYTF.

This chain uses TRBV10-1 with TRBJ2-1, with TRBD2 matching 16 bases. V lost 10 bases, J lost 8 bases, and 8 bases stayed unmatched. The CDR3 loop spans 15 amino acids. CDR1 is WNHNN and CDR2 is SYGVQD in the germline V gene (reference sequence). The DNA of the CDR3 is TGCGCCACCGCCACTGGGACTAGCGGGGGGGATGAGCAGTTCTTC. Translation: CATATGTSGGDEQFF.